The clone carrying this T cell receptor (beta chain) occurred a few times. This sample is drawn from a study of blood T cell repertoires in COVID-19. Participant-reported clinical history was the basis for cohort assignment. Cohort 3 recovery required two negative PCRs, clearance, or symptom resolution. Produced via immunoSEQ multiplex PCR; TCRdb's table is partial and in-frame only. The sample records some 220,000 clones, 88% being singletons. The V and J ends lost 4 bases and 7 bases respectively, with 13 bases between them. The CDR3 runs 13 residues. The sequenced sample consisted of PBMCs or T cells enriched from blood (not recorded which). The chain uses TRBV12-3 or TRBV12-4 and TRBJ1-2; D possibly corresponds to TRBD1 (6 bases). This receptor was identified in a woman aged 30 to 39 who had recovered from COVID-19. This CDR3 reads CASSSTGSRGYTF. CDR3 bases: TGTGCCAGCAGTTCCACAGGGTCGCGTGGCTACACCTTC.